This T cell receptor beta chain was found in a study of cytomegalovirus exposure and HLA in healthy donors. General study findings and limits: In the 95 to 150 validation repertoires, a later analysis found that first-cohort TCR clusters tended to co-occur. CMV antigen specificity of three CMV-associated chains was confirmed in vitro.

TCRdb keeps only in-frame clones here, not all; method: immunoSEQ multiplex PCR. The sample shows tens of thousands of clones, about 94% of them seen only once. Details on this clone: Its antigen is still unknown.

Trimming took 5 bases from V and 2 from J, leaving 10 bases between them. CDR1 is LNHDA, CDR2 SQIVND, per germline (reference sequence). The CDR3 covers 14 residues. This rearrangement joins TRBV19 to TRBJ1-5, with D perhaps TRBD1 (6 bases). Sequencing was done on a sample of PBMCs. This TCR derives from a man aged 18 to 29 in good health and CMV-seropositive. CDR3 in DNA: TGTGCCAGTAGTGGATCAGGGGGCAATCAGCCCCAGCATTTT. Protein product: CASSGSGGNQPQHF.